This section outlines one T cell receptor (beta chain) sequence together with its context. The antigen it recognizes is unknown. No base-level quality is on record; no much larger clone is a single base apart. Read against the paper, the sample's time point label means: about 28 days (+/-7) after the second vaccine dose. AZD1222 recipients whose second dose came at about 4 weeks and those whose second dose came at about 12 weeks were combined into one group, since spike-specific TCR depth and breadth did not differ between the two schedules. Vaccinee samples came from UK trials COV001 and COV002, including a single-blind randomized controlled phase 2/3 trial of AZD1222 (ChAdOx1 nCoV-19) in healthy adults. For TCRbeta chain sequencing, PBMC samples were collected from trial participants at day 0 and at day 28 after the second dose. The data belong to a study of T cell responses to AZD1222 COVID-19 vaccine (dated by TCRdb to the early 2020s). Regarding the research as a whole: TCR sequencing covered fewer than 250 trial participants: nearly 210 given two doses of AZD1222 and about 26 given two doses of MenACWY control vaccine. Trial participants were enrolled into age subgroups of 18-55, 56-69 and 70-plus years, which contained approximately 150, 30 and 60 TCR-sequenced participants, respectively. The paper's findings and limits, for the study overall: After two AZD1222 doses, spike-specific TCR breadth and depth were significantly higher than at day 0 and than in MenACWY recipients. Nearly half of unique spike-specific TCRs reportedly recognized epitopes outside regions mutated in the B.1.351 and B.1.1.7 variants. Because no day 14 peak-response samples were available, repertoires were characterized only after the peak T cell response. Conclusions about previously exposed vaccinees were limited because only 5 or 6 AZD1222 recipients were SARS-CoV-2 seropositive at baseline. In the small 56-69-year group, the increase in depth fell short of significance, most likely because of low power. The vaccine-associated CD4 TCRs covered the entire spike protein, and the dominant responses fell in regions 160-218 and 743-854. Participants were mostly white British and included more females than males, and it was suggested by the authors that clonal diversity may have been underestimated.

The CDR3 regions of human TCRbeta chains were analyzed by immunosequencing. As for the authors' bioinformatics: Repertoire TCRs were checked for matches against a reference library of SARS-CoV-2-specific TCRs that had been generated using the MIRA antigen-specificity platform. Breadth was defined as the fraction of unique TCRs that were SARS-CoV-2-associated. Depth was defined as the fraction of total T cells that were SARS-CoV-2-associated. Each spike-specific TCR was assigned to its reactive spike region and to a CD4 or CD8 class using the MIRA data. Log10-transformed breadth and depth values were compared by one-way ANOVA with Sidak's multiple comparisons tests. TCRdb stores this immuneACCESS table with in-frame sequences only. Part of the clones is absent; in the studies checked, under half of the shortfall reflects unresolved V genes, and no reason is known for the rest. Clone size and the V and J calls come from that table; the DNA yielded D and trimming. The sample table contains about 110,000 clones; only one count was recorded for nearly 90% of them. The ten largest account for 2.5% of the sample.

The CDR3 numbers 15 residues from cysteine through phenylalanine. Only the CDR3 portion is preserved as DNA: 45 bases, with reading frame beginning at the first base. CDR1 and CDR2, looked up from the germline V gene, are KGHSH and LQKENI. Relative to germline, V is missing 2 bases and J is missing 2 bases, with 3 bases of the junction outside any gene match. The sample was peripheral blood, taken 28 days after the second AZD1222 dose. The clonotype originates from an adult who received the AZD1222 COVID-19 vaccine. The V and J genes are TRBV18 and TRBJ2-4; 7 bases in the junction line up with TRBD1. The CDR3 reads as follows: CASSPDRVSKNIQYF. In nucleotides, the sequence is TGTGCCAGCTCACCAGACAGGGTGTCCAAAAACATTCAGTACTTC.